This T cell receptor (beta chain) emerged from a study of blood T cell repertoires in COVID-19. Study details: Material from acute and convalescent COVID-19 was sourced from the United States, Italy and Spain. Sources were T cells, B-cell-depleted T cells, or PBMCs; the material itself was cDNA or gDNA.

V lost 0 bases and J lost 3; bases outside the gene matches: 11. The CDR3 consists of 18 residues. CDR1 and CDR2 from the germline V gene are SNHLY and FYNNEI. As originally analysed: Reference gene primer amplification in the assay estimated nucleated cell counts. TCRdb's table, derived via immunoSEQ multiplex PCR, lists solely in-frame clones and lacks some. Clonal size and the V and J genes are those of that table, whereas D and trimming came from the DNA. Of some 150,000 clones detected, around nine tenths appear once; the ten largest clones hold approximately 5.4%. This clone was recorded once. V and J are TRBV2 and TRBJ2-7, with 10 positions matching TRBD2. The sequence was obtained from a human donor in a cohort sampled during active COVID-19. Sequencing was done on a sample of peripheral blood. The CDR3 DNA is TGTGCCAGCAGTGAAGCAGGGCTAGCGGGAGAGATTGGCTACGAGCAGTACTTC. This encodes CASSEAGLAGEIGYEQYF.